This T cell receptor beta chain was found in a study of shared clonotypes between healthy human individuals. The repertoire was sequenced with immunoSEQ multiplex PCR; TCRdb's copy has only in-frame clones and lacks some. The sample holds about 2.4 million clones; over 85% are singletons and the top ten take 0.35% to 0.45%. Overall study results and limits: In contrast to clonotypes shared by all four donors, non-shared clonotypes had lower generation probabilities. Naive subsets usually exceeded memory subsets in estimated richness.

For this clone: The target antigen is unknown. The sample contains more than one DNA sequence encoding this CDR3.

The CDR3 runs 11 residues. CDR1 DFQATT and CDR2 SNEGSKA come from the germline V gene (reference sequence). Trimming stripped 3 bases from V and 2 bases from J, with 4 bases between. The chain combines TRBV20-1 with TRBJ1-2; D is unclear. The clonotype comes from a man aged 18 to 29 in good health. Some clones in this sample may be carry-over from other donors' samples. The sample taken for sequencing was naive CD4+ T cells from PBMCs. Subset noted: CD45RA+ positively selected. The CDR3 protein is CSARTNYGYTF. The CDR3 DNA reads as TGCAGTGCTAGGACCAACTATGGCTACACCTTC.